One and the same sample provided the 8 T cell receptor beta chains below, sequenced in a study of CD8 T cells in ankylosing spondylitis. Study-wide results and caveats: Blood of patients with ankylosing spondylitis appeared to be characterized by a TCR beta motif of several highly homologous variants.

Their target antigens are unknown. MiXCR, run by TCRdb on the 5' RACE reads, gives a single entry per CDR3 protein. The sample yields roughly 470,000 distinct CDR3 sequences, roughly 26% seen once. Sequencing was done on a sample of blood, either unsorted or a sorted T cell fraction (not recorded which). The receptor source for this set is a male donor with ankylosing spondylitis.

The CDR3, as DNA: TGCGCCAGCAGCCGAAGCGGGAATAGCGGGACTGAGCAGTTCTTC. This translates into CASSRSGNSGTEQFF. V usage is TRBV4-1 and J usage is TRBJ2-1; TRBD2 matches at 8 bases. Germline loops: CDR1 MGHRA, CDR2 YSYEKL. V gave up 4 bases and J gave up 9 bases; unmatched junction bases: 11. This CDR3 is 15 amino acids long.

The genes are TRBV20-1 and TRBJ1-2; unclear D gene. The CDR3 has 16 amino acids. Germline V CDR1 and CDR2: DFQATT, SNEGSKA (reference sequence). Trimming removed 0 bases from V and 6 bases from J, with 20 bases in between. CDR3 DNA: TGCAGTGCTAGAGATCCCGGACGGGTCAACCTTGATGGCTACACCTTC. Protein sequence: CSARDPGRVNLDGYTF.

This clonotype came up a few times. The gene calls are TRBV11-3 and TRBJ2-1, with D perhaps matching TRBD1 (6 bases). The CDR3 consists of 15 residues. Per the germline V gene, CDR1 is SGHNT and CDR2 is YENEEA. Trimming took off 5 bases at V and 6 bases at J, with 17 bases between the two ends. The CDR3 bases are TGTGCCAGCAGCCCCCATGGACAGAGACCCAATGAGCAGTTCTTC. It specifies CASSPHGQRPNEQFF.

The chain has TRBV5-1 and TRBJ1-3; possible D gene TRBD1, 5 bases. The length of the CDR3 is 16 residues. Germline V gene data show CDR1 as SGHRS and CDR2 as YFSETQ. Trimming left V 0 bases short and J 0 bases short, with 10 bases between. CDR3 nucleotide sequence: TGCGCCAGCAGCTTGGTGCCCGGGGGCTCTGGAAACACCATATATTTT. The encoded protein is CASSLVPGGSGNTIYF.

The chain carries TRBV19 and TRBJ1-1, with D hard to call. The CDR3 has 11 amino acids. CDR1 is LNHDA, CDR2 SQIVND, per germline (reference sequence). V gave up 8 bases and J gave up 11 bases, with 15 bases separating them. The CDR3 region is CASPRGSQAFF. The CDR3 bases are TGTGCCAGTCCCCGAGGCAGTCAGGCTTTCTTT.

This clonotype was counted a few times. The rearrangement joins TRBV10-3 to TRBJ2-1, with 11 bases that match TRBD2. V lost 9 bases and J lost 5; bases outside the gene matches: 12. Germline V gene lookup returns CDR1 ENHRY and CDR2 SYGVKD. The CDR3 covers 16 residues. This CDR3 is CAIQASGRFTDNEQFF. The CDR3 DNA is TGTGCCATTCAGGCTAGCGGGAGGTTCACGGACAATGAGCAGTTCTTC.

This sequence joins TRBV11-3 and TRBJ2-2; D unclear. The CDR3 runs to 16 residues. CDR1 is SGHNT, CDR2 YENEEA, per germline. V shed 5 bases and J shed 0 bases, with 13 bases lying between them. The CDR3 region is CASSLVGNANTGELFF. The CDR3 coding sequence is TGTGCCAGCAGCCTCGTGGGAAACGCGAACACCGGGGAGCTGTTTTTT.

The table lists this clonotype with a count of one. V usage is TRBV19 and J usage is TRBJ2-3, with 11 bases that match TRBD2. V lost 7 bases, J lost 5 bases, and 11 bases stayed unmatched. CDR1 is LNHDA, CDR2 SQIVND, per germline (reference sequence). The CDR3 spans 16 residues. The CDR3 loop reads CASKPLGTSGGDTQYF. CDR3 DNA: TGTGCCAGTAAGCCCTTGGGGACTAGCGGTGGAGATACGCAGTATTTT.